Listed below are T cell receptor beta chains from one sample, sequenced in a study of neurological immune-mediated disorders. TCRdb reprocessed the 5' RACE reads via MiXCR and lists one record per CDR3 protein. Altogether tens of thousands of distinct CDR3 sequences are present, around 3.9% being singletons, with the ten largest covering 1% to 1.5%. Material: PBMCs. The receptor source for this set is a man aged 25-40 years with multiple sclerosis. The CDR3 runs from the conserved cysteine through the conserved F or W. Each record gives: clone size, D gene, V gene, J gene, CDR3 protein, CDR3 DNA. D genes are given only for firm matches. Each size is how often the clone was seen (once, few, many) or a class if it is expanded.

many	.	TRBV15	TRBJ2-2	CATSRDRSAGNTGELFF	TGTGCCACCAGCAGAGATAGATCGGCCGGGAACACCGGGGAGCTGTTTTTT
many	TRBD2	TRBV20-1	TRBJ2-3	CSARVSRTSGDITDTQYF	TGCAGTGCTAGGGTGAGCCGGACTAGCGGGGACATCACAGATACGCAGTATTTT
many	.	TRBV12-3/TRBV12-4	TRBJ1-1	CASRDRENTEAFF	TGTGCCAGCAGAGACAGAGAGAACACTGAAGCTTTCTTT
many	.	TRBV6-5	TRBJ1-1	CASSYSRTTFF	TGTGCCAGCAGTTACTCGAGGACTACTTTCTTT
few	TRBD1	TRBV5-1	TRBJ2-7	CASSLGGTGTNEQYF	TGCGCCAGCAGCCTCGGAGGGACAGGGACTAACGAGCAGTACTTC
many	.	TRBV29-1	TRBJ2-7	CSVELSSYEQYF	TGCAGCGTTGAGCTGAGCTCCTACGAGCAGTACTTC
many	.	TRBV9	TRBJ1-2	CASNPYTSSSGGYTF	TGTGCCAGCAATCCCTACACTTCTTCCTCGGGTGGCTACACCTTC
many	TRBD2	TRBV11-2	TRBJ2-1	CASSKEAGGQSYNEQFF	TGTGCCAGCAGCAAAGAGGCGGGGGGACAATCCTACAATGAGCAGTTCTTC
many	.	TRBV6-6	TRBJ1-5	CASSSPGGSNQPQHF	TGTGCCAGCAGTTCCCCGGGGGGTAGCAATCAGCCCCAGCATTTT
many	.	TRBV5-1	TRBJ2-3	CASSFEDTQYF	TGCGCCAGCAGCTTCGAGGATACGCAGTATTTT
many	TRBD2	TRBV10-3	TRBJ2-1	CAISGLARDNEQFF	TGTGCCATCAGTGGACTAGCGAGGGACAATGAGCAGTTCTTC
many	.	TRBV29-1	TRBJ2-5	CSVEVSGSQGETQYF	TGCAGCGTTGAAGTTTCCGGCAGCCAGGGGGAGACCCAGTACTTC
many	.	TRBV5-1	TRBJ2-7	CASSPRTEYEQYF	TGCGCCAGCAGCCCCAGGACAGAATACGAGCAGTACTTC
many	.	TRBV27	TRBJ2-5	CAAQWGAPDTQYF	TGTGCTGCACAGTGGGGGGCGCCGGACACCCAGTACTTC
many	.	TRBV9	TRBJ2-7	CASSVGGDSYEQYF	TGTGCCAGCAGCGTAGGAGGAGACTCCTACGAGCAGTACTTC
many	.	TRBV5-1	TRBJ2-7	CASSLDPSSYEQYF	TGCGCCAGCAGCTTGGATCCTAGTTCGTACGAGCAGTACTTC
many	.	TRBV5-6	TRBJ1-1	CASSLPHLTMNTEAFF	TGTGCCAGCAGCTTGCCTCACTTGACTATGAACACTGAAGCTTTCTTT
many	TRBD1	TRBV5-1	TRBJ1-6	CASSATGGNNSPLHF	TGCGCCAGCAGCGCCACAGGGGGGAATAATTCACCCCTCCACTTT
many	TRBD2	TRBV7-9	TRBJ2-3	CASSLLWRGGTDTQYF	TGTGCCAGCAGCTTACTTTGGCGGGGGGGCACAGATACGCAGTATTTT
many	.	TRBV4-3	TRBJ1-1	CASSQGTSATEAFF	TGCGCCAGCAGCCAAGGGACTTCCGCAACTGAAGCTTTCTTT
many	TRBD1	TRBV10-3	TRBJ1-6	CAISDTGTGNSPLNF	TGTGCCATCAGTGACACCGGGACAGGGAATTCACCCCTCAACTTT
many	.	TRBV5-1	TRBJ1-1	CASSLGGYANTEAFF	TGCGCCAGCAGCTTGGGAGGATATGCGAACACTGAAGCTTTCTTT
many	TRBD2	TRBV2	TRBJ2-3	CASRQRLAEGATQYF	TGTGCCAGCAGGCAACGACTAGCGGAGGGAGCCACGCAGTATTTT
many	.	TRBV11-2	TRBJ1-3	CASSPQGSSGNTIYF	TGTGCCAGCAGCCCCCAGGGGAGCTCTGGAAACACCATATATTTT
many	TRBD1	TRBV12-3/TRBV12-4	TRBJ1-1	CASRKGQGKGEAFF	TGTGCCAGCAGAAAGGGACAGGGGAAAGGTGAAGCTTTCTTT
many	TRBD1	TRBV25-1	TRBJ1-1	CASSDGTGMMNTEAFF	TGTGCCAGCAGTGATGGGACAGGGATGATGAACACTGAAGCTTTCTTT
many	.	TRBV10-3	TRBJ2-2	CAIRALAGELFF	TGTGCCATCAGGGCATTGGCCGGGGAGCTGTTTTTT
many	.	TRBV5-1	TRBJ1-1	CASSLASNTEAFF	TGCGCCAGCAGCTTGGCCTCGAACACTGAAGCTTTCTTT
many	.	TRBV3-1	TRBJ1-6	CASSQELNSPLHF	TGTGCCAGCAGCCAAGAGCTCAATTCACCCCTCCACTTT
many	.	TRBV9	TRBJ2-1	CASSAGASYNEQFF	TGTGCCAGCTCCGCGGGGGCCTCCTACAATGAGCAGTTCTTC
many	TRBD2	TRBV20-1	TRBJ2-3	CSATQRGTSTDTQYF	TGCAGTGCTACCCAGCGGGGGACTAGCACAGATACGCAGTATTTT
many	TRBD1	TRBV3-1	TRBJ2-1	CASSFSQGGLNNEQFF	TGTGCCAGCAGTTTTTCACAGGGGGGCCTCAACAATGAGCAGTTCTTC